Each of the 30 T cell receptor beta chains below was sequenced from the same sample in a study of T cell responses to AZD1222 COVID-19 vaccine. Sequenced by immunoSEQ multiplex PCR; TCRdb stores in-frame clones only, minus some. Found here are approximately 200,000 clones, about 94% of them singletons; the top ten hold around 1.5%. Sequences were derived from peripheral blood, sampled 28 days after the second dose of the MenACWY control vaccine. The source is an adult who received the MenACWY meningococcal vaccine as a control.

This sequence joins TRBV6-4 and TRBJ2-7, with 10 bases matching TRBD2. J lost 7 bases, V lost 4 bases, and 4 bases had no gene match. The CDR3 covers 13 residues. Germline V gives CDR1 MRHNA, CDR2 SNTAGT. The CDR3 DNA follows: TGTGCCAGCAGTGCCCTAGCGGGAGAGGAGCAGTACTTC. Protein: CASSALAGEEQYF.

The chain is built from TRBV5-6 and TRBJ1-2; 8 bases line up with TRBD1. Germline lookup yields CDR1 SGHDT and CDR2 YYEEEE. The ends lost 2 bases at V and 4 bases at J; junction bases unmatched: 7. The CDR3 is made up of 15 amino acids. The CDR3 sequence is CASSLGDRSGYGYTF. In DNA, the CDR3 is TGTGCCAGCAGCTTAGGGGACAGGAGTGGCTATGGCTACACCTTC.

The chain uses TRBV12-3 or TRBV12-4 and TRBJ2-4, with a possible D match to TRBD2 (5 bases). V gave up 5 bases and J gave up 8 bases, with 10 bases separating them. CDR3 length: 12 amino acids. The CDR3 is CASSRDLDIQYF. The DNA of the CDR3 is TGTGCCAGCAGTCGGGATCTGGACATTCAGTACTTC.

The rearrangement links TRBV21-1 to TRBJ2-1; the DNA was not compared with TRBD1, the D call given in the table. TRBV21-1 is a recognized pseudogene. This CDR3 contains 15 residues. CDR3 DNA sequence: TGTGCCAGCAGCTCCGGGACAGGGGTCTACAATGAGCAGTTCTTC. This gives the protein CASSSGTGVYNEQFF.

The count of this clone is one. The J gene is TRBJ1-5, the V gene TRBV28, with D perhaps matching TRBD1 (5 bases). Looked up from germline, CDR1 is MDHEN and CDR2 is SYDVKM. V shed 7 bases and J shed 5 bases, with 15 bases lying between them. The CDR3 is made up of 14 amino acids. This CDR3 reads CASNLQVFDQPQHF. CDR3 DNA sequence: TGTGCCAGCAACCTACAGGTTTTCGATCAGCCCCAGCATTTT. Drawing the rest from reference TRBV28 and TRBJ1-5, the complete variable domain is DVKVTQSSRYLVKRTGEKVFLECVQDMDHENMFWYRQDPGLGLRLIYFSYDVKMKEKGDIPEGYSVSREKKERFSLILESASTNQTSMYLCASNLQVFDQPQHFGDGTRLSIL.

The V gene is TRBV29-1, the J gene TRBJ1-2, with a weak D call TRBD1 (5 bases). Germline V gene sequence: CDR1 SQVTM, CDR2 ANQGSEA. The CDR3 is 12 amino acids. V lost 2 bases, J lost 7 bases, and 11 bases lay in between. The CDR3 bases are TGCAGCGTTGAACTAGCGGGGGTTGGCTACACCTTC. It is translated as CSVELAGVGYTF.

The sample holds one count of this clone. The chain combines TRBV6-5 with TRBJ1-3; D possibly corresponds to TRBD1 (5 bases). CDR3 length: 15 amino acids. Germline V lookup: CDR1 MNHEY, CDR2 SVGAGI. Trimming left V 0 bases short and J 2 bases short, with 8 bases between. The CDR3 is CASSYSAGTGNTIYF. CDR3 nucleotide sequence: TGTGCCAGCAGTTACTCGGCAGGGACTGGAAACACCATATATTTT.

The chain carries TRBV27 and TRBJ1-1; 9 positions agree with TRBD1. J lost 4 bases, V lost 5 bases, and 8 bases had no gene match. The CDR3 runs 15 residues. Germline V gives CDR1 MNHEY, CDR2 SMNVEV (reference sequence). CDR3 in amino acids: CASSLTGTGSTEAFF. The CDR3 DNA follows: TGTGCCAGCAGTCTGACCGGGACAGGGAGCACTGAAGCTTTCTTT.

The V call is TRBV28, the J call TRBJ2-7; D is undetermined. Germline lookup yields CDR1 MDHEN and CDR2 SYDVKM. The V end lost 3 bases, the J end lost 6 bases, and 6 bases lay between the germline ends. The CDR3 consists of 11 residues. The CDR3 region is CASSLYGEQYF. The CDR3 DNA is TGTGCCAGCAGTTTGTACGGCGAGCAGTACTTC. The full variable domain, with the rest looked up from reference TRBV28 and TRBJ2-7, is DVKVTQSSRYLVKRTGEKVFLECVQDMDHENMFWYRQDPGLGLRLIYFSYDVKMKEKGDIPEGYSVSREKKERFSLILESASTNQTSMYLCASSLYGEQYFGPGTRLTVT.

This clone was observed a single time. J is TRBJ1-2 and V is TRBV24-1; D not certain. Germline CDR1 reads KGHDR; CDR2 reads SFDVKD. Trimming left V 0 bases short and J 1 base short, with 5 bases between. CDR3 length equals 14 residues. The CDR3 loop reads CATSDLENNYGYTF. The CDR3 DNA sequence: TGTGCCACCAGTGATTTGGAGAATAACTATGGCTACACCTTC.

As DNA, the CDR3 is TGTGCCAGCCTCACCGCCCTGCCCGGGGGCACCGGGGAGCTGTTTTTT. Translating gives CASLTALPGGTGELFF. This sequence joins TRBV27 and TRBJ2-2, with D possibly matching TRBD2 (6 bases). Germline V lookup: CDR1 MNHEY, CDR2 SMNVEV (reference sequence). The CDR3 loop spans 16 amino acids. V dropped 8 bases and J dropped 4 bases, with 20 bases sitting between them.

V is TRBV4-3 and J is TRBJ1-5, with D possibly TRBD1 on 6 matching bases. The CDR3 spans 17 residues. The germline CDR1 and CDR2 sequences are LGHNA and YSLEER. Trimming cost V 1 base and J 1 base, with 14 bases left between them. The CDR3 region has the DNA TGCGCCAGCAGCCAAGGTCTTCGGGGGCCCAGCAATCAGCCCCAGCATTTT. Translated, it gives CASSQGLRGPSNQPQHF.

The genes are TRBV6-6 and TRBJ1-4, with D possibly matching TRBD1 (6 bases). V lost 5 bases and J 7 bases, leaving 23 bases between the germline ends. Per the germline V gene, CDR1 is MNHNY and CDR2 is SVGAGI (reference sequence). The CDR3 covers 17 residues. CDR3 residues: CASSPTRDTLGGEKLFF. The CDR3 nucleotides are TGTGCCAGCAGTCCCACACGGGACACCTTAGGGGGTGAAAAACTGTTTTTT.

The gene calls are TRBV20-1 and TRBJ1-2; D is ambiguous. V was trimmed by 3 bases and J by 4 bases, leaving 12 bases between them. Looked up from germline, CDR1 is DFQATT and CDR2 is SNEGSKA (reference sequence). This CDR3 has 13 amino acids. In nucleotides, the CDR3 is TGCAGTGCTAGTTTTAGTGGGGTCTATGGCTACACCTTC. This codes for CSASFSGVYGYTF.

The chain combines TRBV28 with TRBJ2-1; TRBD2 agrees at 13 bases. There are 14 residues in the CDR3. Germline CDR1 is MDHEN and CDR2 is SYDVKM. The ends lost 8 bases at V and 4 bases at J; junction bases unmatched: 2. The CDR3 loop is CASGLAGEYNEQFF. In DNA, the CDR3 is TGTGCCAGCGGACTAGCGGGGGAGTACAATGAGCAGTTCTTC.

V usage is TRBV9 and J usage is TRBJ2-7, with D hard to call. Germline CDR1 is SGDLS and CDR2 is YYNGEE. Trimming took 0 bases from V and 1 from J, leaving 8 bases between them. This CDR3 comprises 14 residues. The CDR3 sequence: CASSVGSFSYEQYF. The CDR3 DNA reads TGTGCCAGCAGCGTAGGGAGTTTTTCCTACGAGCAGTACTTC.

DNA of the CDR3: TGTGCCAGCAGCCAAGATAGCAGGGCGGGCTACACCTTC. Its translation: CASSQDSRAGYTF. This chain links TRBV3-1 (or the pseudogene TRBV3-2) with TRBJ1-2, with D possibly matching TRBD1 (5 bases). This CDR3 spans 13 amino acids. Trimming left V 0 bases short and J 8 bases short, with 10 bases between. CDR1 and CDR2 from the germline V gene are LGHDT and YNNKEL (reference sequence).

The rearrangement links TRBV3-1 (or the pseudogene TRBV3-2) to TRBJ2-7, with D possibly matching TRBD1 (7 bases). Germline V gives CDR1 LGHDT, CDR2 YNNKEL (reference sequence). The CDR3 contains 15 residues. Trimming removed 0 bases from V and 6 bases from J, with 15 bases in between. CDR3 coding DNA: TGTGCCAGCAGCCAAGAAAGGTACAGGGGAGGCGAGCAGTACTTC. It specifies CASSQERYRGGEQYF.

This rearrangement joins TRBV29-1 to TRBJ2-7; TRBD1 aligns across 7 bases. V gave up 3 bases and J gave up 0 bases; unmatched junction bases: 2. CDR1 is SQVTM, CDR2 ANQGSEA, per germline. The CDR3 totals 13 residues. The CDR3 loop reads CSVEGQNSYEQYF. CDR3 DNA sequence: TGCAGCGTTGAGGGACAGAACTCCTACGAGCAGTACTTC.

The chain recombines TRBV28 with TRBJ1-6, with 8 bases matching TRBD1. Germline CDR1 reads MDHEN; CDR2 reads SYDVKM. Losses at the gene ends were 8 bases for V and 9 bases for J; bases not matched to a gene: 6. This CDR3 has 13 residues. The CDR3: CASAGGAGSPLHF. The CDR3 coding sequence is TGTGCCAGCGCAGGGGGCGCGGGTTCACCCCTCCACTTT. The full variable domain, its missing parts supplied by reference TRBV28 and TRBJ1-6, is DVKVTQSSRYLVKRTGEKVFLECVQDMDHENMFWYRQDPGLGLRLIYFSYDVKMKEKGDIPEGYSVSREKKERFSLILESASTNQTSMYLCASAGGAGSPLHFGNGTRLTVT.

The chain combines TRBV9 with TRBJ1-1; D remains unclear. The CDR3 is made up of 12 amino acids. V was cut by 7 bases and J by 0 bases, with 7 bases left in between. Germline CDR1 and CDR2: SGDLS and YYNGEE. The CDR3 DNA reads as TGTGCCAGCTCTGGGGTGAACACTGAAGCTTTCTTT. Its translation is CASSGVNTEAFF.

This chain uses TRBV28 with TRBJ2-7; 9 bases are a match to TRBD2. CDR1 is MDHEN, CDR2 SYDVKM, per germline. J gave up 4 bases and V 3 bases, and 7 bases lay outside the gene matches. The CDR3 consists of 15 residues. The CDR3 sequence is CASSFRLAGLYEQYF. For the CDR3, the DNA is TGTGCCAGCAGTTTTCGCCTAGCGGGATTATACGAGCAGTACTTC.

V and J are TRBV28 and TRBJ1-2; no clear D gene. This CDR3 is 12 amino acids long. Germline loops: CDR1 MDHEN, CDR2 SYDVKM. V shed 1 base and J shed 6 bases, with 6 bases lying between them. This CDR3 reads CASSLFGDGYTF. In DNA form, the CDR3 reads TGTGCCAGCAGTTTATTTGGGGATGGCTACACCTTC.

The gene calls are TRBV27 and TRBJ1-3; D is ambiguous. The CDR3 totals 11 residues. Germline values: CDR1 MNHEY, CDR2 SMNVEV (reference sequence). The CDR3 nucleotides read TGTGCTTCACAAGGTGGAAACACCATATATTTT. Amino acid sequence: CASQGGNTIYF.

The chain is built from TRBV7-9 and TRBJ2-7; 7 nucleotides align to TRBD2. CDR1 and CDR2 (germline): SEHNR, FQNEAQ (reference sequence). J gave up 1 base and V 5 bases, and 5 bases lay outside the gene matches. There are 14 residues in the CDR3. CDR3 region: CASSPGGSSYEQYF. CDR3 DNA: TGTGCCAGCAGCCCCGGGGGGAGTTCCTACGAGCAGTACTTC.

This clone showed up just once. This chain links TRBV7-2 with TRBJ1-4; the match to TRBD1 covers 10 bases. CDR1 SGHTA and CDR2 FQGNSA come from the germline V gene. The CDR3 sequence is 15 residues long. The trim removed 5 bases at V and 8 bases at J, leaving 8 bases unmatched. CDR3 DNA sequence: TGTGCCAGCAGCACGAGGGACAGGGGAAGAGAAAAACTGTTTTTT. This translates into CASSTRDRGREKLFF.

The chain employs TRBV4-1 and TRBJ2-7, with D unresolved. Germline CDR1 is MGHRA and CDR2 is YSYEKL. This CDR3 spans 13 amino acids. The V end was cut by 1 base, the J end by 2 bases, with 6 bases between. The CDR3 sequence: CASSQAVTYEQYF. The CDR3 region has the DNA TGCGCCAGCAGCCAAGCAGTTACCTACGAGCAGTACTTC.

The chain carries TRBV28 and TRBJ2-3; TRBD2 agrees at 7 bases. V lost 6 bases, J lost 4 bases, and 13 bases stayed unmatched. The CDR3 has 16 amino acids. The germline CDR1 and CDR2 sequences are MDHEN and SYDVKM. The CDR3 DNA reads TGTGCCAGCAGCCCAGCGGGGCGGGCAGAGGCAGATACGCAGTATTTT. Translation: CASSPAGRAEADTQYF.

V gene TRBV4-3 combines with J gene TRBJ2-7; the match to TRBD1 covers 9 bases. CDR3 size: 14 residues. V gave up 4 bases and J gave up 4 bases; unmatched junction bases: 5. In germline, CDR1 is LGHNA, CDR2 YSLEER. The CDR3 is CASSLGTGTYEQYF. In nucleotides, the CDR3 is TGCGCCAGCAGCCTAGGGACAGGGACGTACGAGCAGTACTTC.

The chain recombines TRBV24-1 with TRBJ2-2, with D tentatively TRBD2 (5 bases). Trimming left V 5 bases short and J 4 bases short, with 13 bases between. The CDR3 is 15 amino acids. Germline V gives CDR1 KGHDR, CDR2 SFDVKD. The CDR3: CATSGREALTGELFF. The CDR3 DNA reads as TGTGCCACCAGTGGACGGGAAGCCCTCACCGGGGAGCTGTTTTTT.